This T cell receptor beta chain was retrieved from a study of identical twins. Study-wide results and limits: A lower insertion count was a feature of abundant cord blood beta clonotypes, with no such feature in memory repertoires. The same donors were not followed; conclusions instead depended on cross-sectional statistical analysis.

TCRdb reprocessed the 5' RACE reads with MiXCR, giving one entry per CDR3 protein. The sample lists some 1,700,000 distinct CDR3 sequences, about 32% seen once, with 0.27% in the top ten. This clonotype was picked up many times. The antigen is unknown. The CDR3 spans 13 residues. Germline V gene sequence: CDR1 SGHVS, CDR2 FQNEAQ. Deletions cut 1 base from V and 5 bases from J, with 9 bases between. The chain combines TRBV7-8 with TRBJ2-7; maybe TRBD1 (5 bases). Input material: cord blood. The receptor comes from a newborn girl in good health. The CDR3 coding sequence is TGTGCCAGCAGCTTAGATATAGGGGACGAGCAGTACTTC. It specifies CASSLDIGDEQYF.